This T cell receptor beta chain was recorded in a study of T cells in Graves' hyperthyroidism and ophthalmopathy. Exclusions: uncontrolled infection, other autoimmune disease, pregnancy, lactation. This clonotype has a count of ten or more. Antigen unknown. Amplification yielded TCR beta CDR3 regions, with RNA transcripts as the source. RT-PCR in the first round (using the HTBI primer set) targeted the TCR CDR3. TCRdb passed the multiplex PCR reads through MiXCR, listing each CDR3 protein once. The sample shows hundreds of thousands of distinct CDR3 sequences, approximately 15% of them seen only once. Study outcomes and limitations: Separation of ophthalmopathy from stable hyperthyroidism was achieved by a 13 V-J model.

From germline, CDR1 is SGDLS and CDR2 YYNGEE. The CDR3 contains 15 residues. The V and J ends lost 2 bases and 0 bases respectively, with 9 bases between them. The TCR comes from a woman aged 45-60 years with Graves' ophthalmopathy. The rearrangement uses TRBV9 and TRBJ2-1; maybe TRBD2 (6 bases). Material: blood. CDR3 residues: CASSVGGISYNEQFF. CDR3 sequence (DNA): TGTGCCAGCAGCGTCGGCGGGATCTCCTACAATGAGCAGTTCTTC.